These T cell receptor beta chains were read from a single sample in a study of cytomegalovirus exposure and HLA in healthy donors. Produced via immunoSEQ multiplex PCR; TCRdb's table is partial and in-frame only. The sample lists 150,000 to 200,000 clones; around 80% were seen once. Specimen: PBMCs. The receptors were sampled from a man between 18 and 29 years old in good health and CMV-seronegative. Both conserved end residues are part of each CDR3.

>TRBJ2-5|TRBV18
CASSVNRGQETQYF
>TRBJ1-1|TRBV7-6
CASSLVQGPMNTEAFF
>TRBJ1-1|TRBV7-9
CASSLALQGAEAFF
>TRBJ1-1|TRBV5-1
CASSLAFRGMNTEAFF
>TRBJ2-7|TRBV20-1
CSAKGDYEQYF
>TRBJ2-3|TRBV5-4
CASSLGDYTDTQYF
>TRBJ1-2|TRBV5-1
CASRLGTANYGYTF
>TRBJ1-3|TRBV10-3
CAISGQGARNTIYF
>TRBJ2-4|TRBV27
CASSPEQLAKNIQYF
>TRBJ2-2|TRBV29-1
CSVELNGGTGELFF
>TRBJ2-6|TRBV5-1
CASSLLRGPGANVLTF
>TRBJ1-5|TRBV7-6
CASSPRGGSPQGGPQHF
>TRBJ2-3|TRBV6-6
CASLAGDTQYF
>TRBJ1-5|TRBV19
CASSTQGAGNQPQHF
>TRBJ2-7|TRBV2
CASSPGWDEQYF